These T cell receptor beta chains were read from a single sample in a study of cytomegalovirus exposure and HLA in healthy donors. Profiling relied on immunoSEQ multiplex PCR, and the TCRdb table lists in-frame clones only, not all of them. The sample includes over 100,000 clones, around 8.5% of them seen just once. Sequencing used PBMCs. The receptors stem from a man aged 35-49 years in good health and CMV-seronegative. CDR3s include the opening cysteine and the closing phenylalanine or tryptophan. D genes are given only for firm matches. Clone size, where shown, is once, few, many, or a class for clones that have expanded.

v_gene: TRBV18; d_gene: .; j_gene: TRBJ2-7; abundance: few; CDR3aa: CASSPVRGASYEQYF; CDR3nt: TGTGCCAGCTCACCCGTCCGCGGCGCGTCCTACGAGCAGTACTTC
v_gene: TRBV19; d_gene: TRBD2; j_gene: TRBJ2-2; abundance: .; CDR3aa: CASIERGGNTGELFF; CDR3nt: TGTGCCAGTATCGAGCGGGGGGGCAACACCGGGGAGCTGTTTTTT
v_gene: TRBV28; d_gene: .; j_gene: TRBJ1-2; abundance: .; CDR3aa: CASSFPGLYGYTF; CDR3nt: TGTGCCAGCAGTTTCCCAGGCCTCTATGGCTACACCTTC
v_gene: TRBV4-3; d_gene: TRBD2; j_gene: TRBJ2-1; abundance: few; CDR3aa: CASSLSGGNYNEQFF; CDR3nt: TGCGCCAGCAGCCTTAGCGGGGGTAACTACAATGAGCAGTTCTTC
v_gene: TRBV6-5; d_gene: .; j_gene: TRBJ1-1; abundance: few; CDR3aa: CASSYGGGGEAFF; CDR3nt: TGTGCCAGCAGTTACGGGGGGGGAGGTGAAGCTTTCTTT
v_gene: TRBV5-3; d_gene: .; j_gene: TRBJ1-2; abundance: .; CDR3aa: CARRWGRDYGYTF; CDR3nt: TGTGCCAGAAGGTGGGGGCGGGACTATGGCTACACCTTC
v_gene: TRBV6-1; d_gene: .; j_gene: TRBJ1-6; abundance: .; CDR3aa: CASSELFQVGSPLHF; CDR3nt: TGTGCCAGCAGTGAATTATTCCAGGTTGGTTCACCCCTCCACTTT
v_gene: TRBV6-5; d_gene: TRBD1; j_gene: TRBJ2-5; abundance: few; CDR3aa: CASSYSGQGGQTQYF; CDR3nt: TGTGCCAGCAGTTACTCCGGACAGGGTGGCCAGACCCAGTACTTC
v_gene: TRBV13; d_gene: TRBD2; j_gene: TRBJ2-4; abundance: few; CDR3aa: CASSPRTSGNIEAKNIQYF; CDR3nt: TGTGCCAGCAGCCCGAGGACTAGCGGAAATATCGAAGCCAAAAACATTCAGTACTTC
v_gene: TRBV5-1; d_gene: .; j_gene: TRBJ1-1; abundance: few; CDR3aa: CASSLGGGGAFF; CDR3nt: TGCGCCAGCAGCTTGGGTGGAGGAGGAGCTTTCTTT
v_gene: TRBV13; d_gene: TRBD2; j_gene: TRBJ2-1; abundance: .; CDR3aa: CASSLLVAGYNEQFF; CDR3nt: TGTGCCAGCAGCCTCCTGGTAGCGGGCTACAATGAGCAGTTCTTC
v_gene: TRBV28; d_gene: .; j_gene: TRBJ1-5; abundance: .; CDR3aa: CASTPGGARNQPQHF; CDR3nt: TGTGCCAGCACCCCCGGGGGGGCGCGGAATCAGCCCCAGCATTTT
v_gene: TRBV18; d_gene: .; j_gene: TRBJ2-7; abundance: few; CDR3aa: CASSSGRLGYEQYF; CDR3nt: TGTGCCAGCTCATCGGGTAGACTTGGTTACGAGCAGTACTTC
v_gene: TRBV27; d_gene: .; j_gene: TRBJ1-1; abundance: few; CDR3aa: CASSLNWRSTEAFF; CDR3nt: TGTGCCAGCAGTTTAAATTGGCGGTCCACTGAAGCTTTCTTT
v_gene: TRBV4-1; d_gene: TRBD2; j_gene: TRBJ2-3; abundance: few; CDR3aa: CASSLGGGTDTQYF; CDR3nt: TGCGCCAGCAGCCTCGGGGGGGGCACAGATACGCAGTATTTT
v_gene: TRBV15; d_gene: .; j_gene: TRBJ2-6; abundance: .; CDR3aa: CATSRQGISGANVLTF; CDR3nt: TGTGCCACCAGCAGACAGGGGATCTCTGGGGCCAACGTCCTGACTTTC
v_gene: TRBV19; d_gene: .; j_gene: TRBJ1-1; abundance: .; CDR3aa: CASSSGTEAFF; CDR3nt: TGTGCCAGTAGTTCGGGCACTGAAGCTTTCTTT
v_gene: TRBV7-9; d_gene: .; j_gene: TRBJ2-1; abundance: few; CDR3aa: CASSLGDNEQFF; CDR3nt: TGTGCCAGCAGCTTAGGAGACAATGAGCAGTTCTTC
v_gene: TRBV4-1; d_gene: .; j_gene: TRBJ1-5; abundance: few; CDR3aa: CASSQELMTGFSNQPQHF; CDR3nt: TGCGCCAGCAGCCAAGAGTTGATGACAGGCTTTTCCAATCAGCCCCAGCATTTT
v_gene: TRBV9; d_gene: TRBD1; j_gene: TRBJ1-1; abundance: .; CDR3aa: CASSGGGTGSTEAFF; CDR3nt: TGTGCCAGCAGCGGGGGGGGGACAGGAAGTACTGAAGCTTTCTTT
v_gene: TRBV14; d_gene: .; j_gene: TRBJ2-7; abundance: .; CDR3aa: CASSAIYEQYF; CDR3nt: TGTGCCAGCAGCGCTATCTACGAGCAGTACTTC
v_gene: TRBV19; d_gene: .; j_gene: TRBJ2-1; abundance: .; CDR3aa: CASTGGQGIYNEQFF; CDR3nt: TGTGCCAGTACCGGGGGGCAGGGGATCTACAATGAGCAGTTCTTC
v_gene: TRBV15; d_gene: .; j_gene: TRBJ2-1; abundance: .; CDR3aa: CATSREGGADEQFF; CDR3nt: TGTGCCACCAGCAGAGAAGGGGGGGCGGATGAGCAGTTCTTC
v_gene: TRBV6-5; d_gene: TRBD1; j_gene: TRBJ1-2; abundance: .; CDR3aa: CASSKQGNYGYTF; CDR3nt: TGTGCCAGCAGTAAACAGGGGAACTATGGCTACACCTTC
v_gene: TRBV6-5; d_gene: .; j_gene: TRBJ2-3; abundance: few; CDR3aa: CASIRAPGDTQYF; CDR3nt: TGTGCCAGCATCAGGGCCCCAGGGGATACGCAGTATTTT
v_gene: TRBV7-9; d_gene: .; j_gene: TRBJ2-2; abundance: .; CDR3aa: CASSLIEAVGELFF; CDR3nt: TGTGCCAGCAGCTTAATCGAGGCTGTCGGGGAGCTGTTTTTT
v_gene: TRBV9; d_gene: .; j_gene: TRBJ1-4; abundance: .; CDR3aa: CASSFTGIQGEKLFF; CDR3nt: TGTGCCAGCAGCTTCACCGGGATCCAGGGGGAAAAACTGTTTTTT
v_gene: TRBV5-1; d_gene: TRBD1; j_gene: TRBJ2-7; abundance: .; CDR3aa: CASSFTGTGSYEQYF; CDR3nt: TGCGCCAGCAGCTTCACCGGGACAGGCTCCTACGAGCAGTACTTC
v_gene: TRBV11-3; d_gene: TRBD1; j_gene: TRBJ1-6; abundance: few; CDR3aa: CASSFTGTRRRGPYNSPLHF; CDR3nt: TGTGCCAGCAGCTTTACGGGGACGCGTCGGAGGGGGCCCTATAATTCACCCCTCCACTTT
v_gene: TRBV9; d_gene: .; j_gene: TRBJ1-3; abundance: few; CDR3aa: CASSVRAAGNTIYF; CDR3nt: TGTGCCAGCAGCGTCAGGGCGGCTGGAAACACCATATATTTT
v_gene: TRBV9; d_gene: TRBD1; j_gene: TRBJ1-2; abundance: .; CDR3aa: CASSVLDRGLDYGYTF; CDR3nt: TGTGCCAGCAGCGTCCTTGACAGGGGGCTAGACTATGGCTACACCTTC
v_gene: TRBV5-4; d_gene: .; j_gene: TRBJ2-5; abundance: .; CDR3aa: CASSLGGEETQYF; CDR3nt: TGTGCCAGCAGCTTGGGGGGGGAAGAGACCCAGTACTTC
v_gene: TRBV10-3; d_gene: .; j_gene: TRBJ1-2; abundance: few; CDR3aa: CAISESAEANYGYTF; CDR3nt: TGTGCCATCAGTGAGTCGGCAGAAGCTAACTATGGCTACACCTTC
v_gene: TRBV27; d_gene: TRBD1; j_gene: TRBJ1-6; abundance: .; CDR3aa: CASSPTTGGNSPLHF; CDR3nt: TGTGCCAGCAGTCCGACGACAGGGGGGAATTCACCCCTCCACTTT
v_gene: TRBV30; d_gene: .; j_gene: TRBJ1-2; abundance: .; CDR3aa: CAWSVILRADGYTF; CDR3nt: TGTGCCTGGAGTGTAATCCTGCGTGCGGATGGCTACACCTTC
v_gene: TRBV5-6; d_gene: TRBD2; j_gene: TRBJ2-1; abundance: .; CDR3aa: CASSSSGGLFEQFF; CDR3nt: TGTGCCAGCAGCTCTAGCGGGGGGTTGTTTGAGCAGTTCTTC
v_gene: TRBV4-2; d_gene: TRBD2; j_gene: TRBJ2-7; abundance: .; CDR3aa: CASSPYPSGGVYEQYF; CDR3nt: TGTGCCAGCAGCCCATACCCTAGCGGGGGGGTTTACGAGCAGTACTTC
v_gene: TRBV6-5; d_gene: .; j_gene: TRBJ2-2; abundance: few; CDR3aa: CASTRGRRDTGELFF; CDR3nt: TGTGCCAGCACCCGGGGGAGGAGGGACACCGGGGAGCTGTTTTTT